These 17 T cell receptor beta chains came from one sample sequenced in a study of OX40 agonist ivuxolimab in advanced cancers. Sequencing was performed with immunoSEQ multiplex PCR; in TCRdb, only in-frame clones are kept and a portion is missing. The profile shows some 38,000 clones, approximately 90% of them singletons. Sequences were derived from CD4+ or CD8+ T cells sorted from blood, sampled in a trial of the OX40 agonist ivuxolimab. Source of these receptors: an adult with an advanced solid tumor such as melanoma, head and neck, liver or kidney cancer.

The gene calls are TRBV11-2 and TRBJ2-3; either TRBD1 or TRBD2 may supply D (5 bases each). Germline CDR1 reads SGHAT; CDR2 reads FQNNGV. V was clipped by 0 bases and J by 1 base, with 17 bases between them. There are 18 residues in the CDR3. The CDR3 sequence: CASSLETRFGGGTDTQYF. The CDR3 DNA reads TGTGCCAGCAGCTTAGAAACCCGTTTTGGGGGTGGCACAGATACGCAGTATTTT. Together with reference TRBV11-2 and TRBJ2-3, the CDR3 gives the full variable domain: EAGVAQSPRYKIIEKRQSVAFWCNPISGHATLYWYQQILGQGPKLLIQFQNNGVVDDSQLPKDRFSAERLKGVDSTLKIQPAKLEDSAVYLCASSLETRFGGGTDTQYFGPGTRLTVL.

The V gene is TRBV2, the J gene TRBJ1-5, with a possible D match to TRBD1 (6 bases). CDR1 and CDR2 from the germline V gene are SNHLY and FYNNEI. The CDR3 runs 15 residues. Trimming stripped 2 bases from V and 2 bases from J, with 10 bases between. The CDR3 DNA is TGTGCCAGCAGTGAACAGGGGTTGGGCAATCAGCCCCAGCATTTT. It specifies CASSEQGLGNQPQHF.

This clone has a single count. This chain uses TRBV6-5 with TRBJ1-1; no definite D call. The CDR3 has 14 amino acids. Trimming stripped 8 bases from V and 8 bases from J, with 21 bases between. Germline V gives CDR1 MNHEY, CDR2 SVGAGI. The CDR3 bases are TGTGCCAGCCGGTTTGATCTTCAATGGGGAGAAGCTTTCTTT. Amino acids: CASRFDLQWGEAFF.

This clone is a singleton in its sample. The chain uses TRBV28 and TRBJ1-5, with D unclear. The germline gives CDR1 MDHEN, CDR2 SYDVKM. CDR3 size: 11 residues. The V end was cut by 7 bases, the J end by 4 bases, with 5 bases between. The CDR3 is CASTSNQPQHF. The CDR3 DNA reads as TGTGCCAGCACCTCGAATCAGCCCCAGCATTTT.

With regard to this clone: Because the CDR3 is missing its conserved closing phenylalanine or tryptophan, this is likely a read error. The chain carries TRBV5-4 and TRBJ1-6, with D unresolved. V gave up 2 bases and J gave up 6 bases, with 9 bases separating them. CDR3 size: 14 residues. Germline assignment: CDR1 SGHNT and CDR2 YYREEE (reference sequence). The CDR3 DNA sequence: TGTGCCAGCAGCTTAGAACGGGGTAATTCACCCCTCCACCTT. Its protein product is CASSLERGNSPLHL.

The chain uses TRBV9 and TRBJ2-7, with D uncertain. CDR3 length: 15 residues. CDR1 SGDLS and CDR2 YYNGEE come from the germline V gene. The V end lost 4 bases, the J end lost 2 bases, and 16 bases lay between the germline ends. The CDR3 nucleotides are TGTGCCAGCAGCCCCCGTGTAGGTTCAACCTACGAGCAGTACTTC. It encodes CASSPRVGSTYEQYF.

This chain uses TRBV2 with TRBJ1-2; D is perhaps TRBD1 (6 bases). V lost 11 bases to trimming and J lost 1 base, with 17 bases between them. The CDR3 runs to 14 residues. Germline V gives CDR1 SNHLY, CDR2 FYNNEI. The DNA for the CDR3 is TGTGCCCCCGGGGCGACAGGAGATAACTATGGCTACACCTTC. Protein product: CAPGATGDNYGYTF.

The chain joins TRBV2 to TRBJ2-6; weak D call: TRBD2 (6 bases). The CDR3 runs to 15 residues. V was pared by 6 bases and J by 2 bases, with 11 bases between. The germline CDR1 and CDR2 sequences are SNHLY and FYNNEI. The CDR3 sequence: CASRGGRAGANVLTF. In nucleotides, the CDR3 is TGTGCCAGCAGGGGGGGTAGAGCTGGGGCCAACGTCCTGACTTTC.

The J gene is TRBJ1-2, the V gene TRBV7-9, with 8 bases matching TRBD1. Trimming at V came to 2 bases and at J to 8 bases, leaving 7 bases not matched to a gene. This CDR3 comprises 14 residues. The germline V gene has CDR1 SEHNR and CDR2 FQNEAQ (reference sequence). In DNA form, the CDR3 reads TGTGCCAGCAGCTTACATCAGGGGGCCTCCGGCTACACCTTC. Its protein is CASSLHQGASGYTF.

The count of this clone is one. The gene calls are TRBV5-4 and TRBJ2-3; D might be TRBD2 (6 bases). Germline loops: CDR1 SGHNT, CDR2 YYREEE (reference sequence). Trimming stripped 4 bases from V and 6 bases from J, with 18 bases between. This CDR3 has 15 residues. The CDR3 sequence: CASSPLTSGFDTQYF. CDR3 nucleotides: TGTGCCAGCAGCCCCCTGACTAGTGGGTTTGATACGCAGTATTTT.

The gene calls are TRBV5-1 and TRBJ2-5; 9 nucleotides align to TRBD1. In germline, CDR1 is SGHRS, CDR2 YFSETQ. The CDR3 totals 15 residues. The V and J ends lost 1 base and 5 bases, in that order; junction bases with no gene match: 6. In nucleotides, the CDR3 is TGCGCCAGCAGCTTGCGGGACAGGGATTCGGAGACCCAGTACTTC. Encoded protein: CASSLRDRDSETQYF.

V gene TRBV18 combines with J gene TRBJ1-6, with TRBD1 identical over 9 bases. CDR1 is KGHSH, CDR2 LQKENI, per germline. The V segment lost 3 bases and the J segment 6 bases; nucleotides outside the gene matches: 3. This CDR3 is built from 15 residues. The CDR3 reads CASSPGTGSNSPLHF. In nucleotides, the CDR3 is TGTGCCAGCTCACCCGGGACAGGGAGTAATTCACCCCTCCACTTT.

This chain joins TRBV7-9 and TRBJ1-5; D perhaps matches TRBD1 (5 bases). Trimming pared 4 bases from V and 0 bases from J, leaving 13 bases between. The CDR3 length is 16 residues. Germline assignment: CDR1 SEHNR and CDR2 FQNEAQ (reference sequence). Here the CDR3 reads CASSSIEGNSNQPQHF. The CDR3 nucleotides read TGTGCCAGCAGCTCGATTGAGGGGAATAGCAATCAGCCCCAGCATTTT.

DNA of the CDR3: TGTGCCAGCAGCCCCGGGACTCAGGGTGGGATACAAGAGACCCAGTACTTC. This sequence encodes CASSPGTQGGIQETQYF. The chain joins TRBV7-9 to TRBJ2-5, with TRBD2 as a possible D gene (6 bases). Germline V gives CDR1 SEHNR, CDR2 FQNEAQ (reference sequence). CDR3 length: 17 residues. V was shortened by 5 bases and J by 2 bases, with 21 bases between the two germline ends.

The rearrangement links TRBV6-1 to TRBJ2-2; no clear D gene. The CDR3 has 13 residues. CDR1 and CDR2 from the germline V gene are MNHNS and SASEGT. With 8 bases removed from V and 4 bases from J, the gap between germline ends came to 11 bases. In DNA form, the CDR3 reads TGTGCCAGCTGGACCTTAGTCACCGGGGAGCTGTTTTTT. Translated: CASWTLVTGELFF.

V usage is TRBV11-2 and J usage is TRBJ1-1; TRBD1 is a possible D gene (6 bases). From germline, CDR1 is SGHAT and CDR2 FQNNGV. Trimming left V 2 bases short and J 4 bases short, with 8 bases between. CDR3 length: 13 amino acids. The CDR3 here is CASSLKGGTEAFF. The CDR3 bases are TGTGCCAGCAGCTTAAAAGGGGGCACTGAAGCTTTCTTT. The whole variable domain, remainder taken from reference TRBV11-2 and TRBJ1-1, is EAGVAQSPRYKIIEKRQSVAFWCNPISGHATLYWYQQILGQGPKLLIQFQNNGVVDDSQLPKDRFSAERLKGVDSTLKIQPAKLEDSAVYLCASSLKGGTEAFFGQGTRLTVV.

The CDR3 DNA follows: TGCGCCAGCAGCTTCGCCAGGGGTAATGAAAAACTGTTTTTT. Translating gives CASSFARGNEKLFF. The chain couples TRBV5-1 to TRBJ1-4; tentative D call: TRBD1 (6 bases). This CDR3 contains 14 residues. The V and J ends lost 2 bases and 4 bases respectively, with 9 bases between them. Germline values: CDR1 SGHRS, CDR2 YFSETQ.